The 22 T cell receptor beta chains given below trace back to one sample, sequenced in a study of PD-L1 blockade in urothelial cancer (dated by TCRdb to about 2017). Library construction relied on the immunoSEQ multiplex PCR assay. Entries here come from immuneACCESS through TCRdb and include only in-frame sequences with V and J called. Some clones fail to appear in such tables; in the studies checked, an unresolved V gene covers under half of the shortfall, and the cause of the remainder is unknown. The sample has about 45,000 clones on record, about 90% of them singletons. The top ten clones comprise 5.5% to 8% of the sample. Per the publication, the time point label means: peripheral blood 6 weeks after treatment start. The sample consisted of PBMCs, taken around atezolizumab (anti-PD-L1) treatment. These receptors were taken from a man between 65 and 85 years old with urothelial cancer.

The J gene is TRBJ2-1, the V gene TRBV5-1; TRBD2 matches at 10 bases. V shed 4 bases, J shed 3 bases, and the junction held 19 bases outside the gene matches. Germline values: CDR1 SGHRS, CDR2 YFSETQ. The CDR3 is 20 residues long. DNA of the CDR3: TGCGCCAGCAGCCAGATTACCCCCACGGGAGCTAGCGGGAGCTACAATGAGCAGTTCTTC. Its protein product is CASSQITPTGASGSYNEQFF.

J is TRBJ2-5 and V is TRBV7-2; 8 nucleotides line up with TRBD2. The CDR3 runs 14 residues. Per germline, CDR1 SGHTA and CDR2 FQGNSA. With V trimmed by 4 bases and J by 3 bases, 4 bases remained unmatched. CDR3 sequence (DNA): TGTGCCAGCAGCTCCCCGGGACTAGAAGAGACCCAGTACTTC. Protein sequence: CASSSPGLEETQYF.

CDR3 DNA sequence: TGTGCCAGCAGCTCCCTCACAGGGGAAGCGGAGACCCAGTACTTC. It encodes CASSSLTGEAETQYF. This chain links TRBV5-4 with TRBJ2-5, with 7 bases matching TRBD1. CDR1 is SGHNT, CDR2 YYREEE, per germline (reference sequence). Germline trimming cut 3 bases from V and 5 bases from J; bases unmatched to any gene: 10. This CDR3 has 15 amino acids.

As DNA, the CDR3 is TGTGCCAGCAGCGCCCCGGGGACAGGGTACAACGAGCAGTACTTC. It yields the protein CASSAPGTGYNEQYF. This chain uses TRBV7-9 with TRBJ2-7, with TRBD1 matching over 9 bases. Germline V gene data show CDR1 as SEHNR and CDR2 as FQNEAQ (reference sequence). Trimming took 5 bases from V and 5 from J; bases not matched to a gene: 10. The CDR3 has 15 residues.

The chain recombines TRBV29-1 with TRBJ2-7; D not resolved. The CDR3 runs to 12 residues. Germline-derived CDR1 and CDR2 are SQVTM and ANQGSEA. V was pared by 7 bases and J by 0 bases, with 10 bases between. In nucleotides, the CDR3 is TGCAGCGGTTTGACTGCCTCCTACGAGCAGTACTTC. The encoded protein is CSGLTASYEQYF.

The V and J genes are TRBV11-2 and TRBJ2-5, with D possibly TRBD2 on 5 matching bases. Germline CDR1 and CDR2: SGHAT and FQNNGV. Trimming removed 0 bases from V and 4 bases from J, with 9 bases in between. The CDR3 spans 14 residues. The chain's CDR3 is CASSLDPSPETQYF. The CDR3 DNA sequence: TGTGCCAGCAGCTTAGATCCTAGCCCAGAGACCCAGTACTTC.

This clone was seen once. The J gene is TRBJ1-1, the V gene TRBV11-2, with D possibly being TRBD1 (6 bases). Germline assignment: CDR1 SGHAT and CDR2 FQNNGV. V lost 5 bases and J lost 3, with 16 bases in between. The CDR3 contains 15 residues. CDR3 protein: CASSPVVPGDTEAFF. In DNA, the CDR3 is TGTGCCAGCAGCCCCGTCGTTCCAGGGGACACTGAAGCTTTCTTT.

The CDR3 loop is CASSGLAGGFQETQYF. As DNA, the CDR3 is TGTGCCAGCAGCGGGCTAGCGGGAGGTTTCCAAGAGACCCAGTACTTC. The rearrangement links TRBV5-4 to TRBJ2-5, with 11 positions matching TRBD2. The CDR3 has 16 residues. V dropped 4 bases and J dropped 1; count of bases not matched to a gene: 6. Germline V gene sequence: CDR1 SGHNT, CDR2 YYREEE (reference sequence).

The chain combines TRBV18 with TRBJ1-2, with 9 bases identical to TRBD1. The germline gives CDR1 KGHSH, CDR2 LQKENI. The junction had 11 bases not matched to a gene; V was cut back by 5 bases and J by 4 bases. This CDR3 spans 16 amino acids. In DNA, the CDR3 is TGTGCCAGCTCATCGGAACCGGGACAGGGCTTCTATGGCTACACCTTC. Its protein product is CASSSEPGQGFYGYTF. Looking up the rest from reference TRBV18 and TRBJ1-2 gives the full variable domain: NAGVMQNPRHLVRRRGQEARLRCSPMKGHSHVYWYRQLPEEGLKFMVYLQKENIIDESGMPKERFSAEFPKEGPSILRIQQVVRGDSAAYFCASSSEPGQGFYGYTFGSGTRLTVV.

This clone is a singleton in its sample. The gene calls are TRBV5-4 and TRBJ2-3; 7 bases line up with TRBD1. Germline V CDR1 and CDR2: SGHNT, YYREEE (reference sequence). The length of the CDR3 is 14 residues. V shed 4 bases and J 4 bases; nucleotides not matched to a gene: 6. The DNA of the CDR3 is TGTGCCAGCAGCCTGACAGGGTTGGCAGATACGCAGTATTTT. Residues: CASSLTGLADTQYF.

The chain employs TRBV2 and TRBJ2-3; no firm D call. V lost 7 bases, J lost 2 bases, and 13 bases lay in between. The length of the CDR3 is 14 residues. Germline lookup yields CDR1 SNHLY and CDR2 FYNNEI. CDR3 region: CASNFGLLTDTQYF. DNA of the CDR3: TGTGCCAGCAACTTTGGGCTTCTCACAGATACGCAGTATTTT.

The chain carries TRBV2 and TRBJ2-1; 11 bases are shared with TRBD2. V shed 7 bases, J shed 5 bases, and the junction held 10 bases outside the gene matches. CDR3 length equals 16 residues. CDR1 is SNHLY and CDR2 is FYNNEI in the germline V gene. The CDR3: CASNLGLAVYNNEQFF. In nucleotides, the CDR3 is TGTGCCAGCAACTTGGGACTAGCGGTATATAACAATGAGCAGTTCTTC.

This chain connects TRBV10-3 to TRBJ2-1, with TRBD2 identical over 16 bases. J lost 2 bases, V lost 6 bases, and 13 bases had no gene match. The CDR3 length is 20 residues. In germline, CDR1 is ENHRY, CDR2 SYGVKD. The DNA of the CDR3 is TGTGCCATCAGAAAGGAGGGACTAGCGGGAGGGTTCTCACCCTACAATGAGCAGTTCTTC. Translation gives CAIRKEGLAGGFSPYNEQFF.

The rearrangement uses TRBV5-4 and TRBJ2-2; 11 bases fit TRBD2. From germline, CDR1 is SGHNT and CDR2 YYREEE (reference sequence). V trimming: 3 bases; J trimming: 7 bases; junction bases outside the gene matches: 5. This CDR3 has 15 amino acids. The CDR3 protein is CASSSSGRKGGELFF. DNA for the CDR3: TGTGCCAGCAGCTCTAGCGGGAGGAAGGGCGGGGAGCTGTTTTTT.

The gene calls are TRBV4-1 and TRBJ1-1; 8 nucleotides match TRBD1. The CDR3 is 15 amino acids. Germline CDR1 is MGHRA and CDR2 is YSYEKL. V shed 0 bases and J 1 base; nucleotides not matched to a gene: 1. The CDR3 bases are TGCGCCAGCAGCCAAGAAGGGACAGGGAACACTGAAGCTTTCTTT. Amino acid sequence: CASSQEGTGNTEAFF.

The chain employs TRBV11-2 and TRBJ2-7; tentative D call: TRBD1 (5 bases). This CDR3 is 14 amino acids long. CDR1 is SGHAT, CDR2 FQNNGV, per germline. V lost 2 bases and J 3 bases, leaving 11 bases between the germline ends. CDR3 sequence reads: CASSLSRESYEQYF. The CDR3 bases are TGTGCCAGCAGCTTAAGCAGGGAAAGCTACGAGCAGTACTTC.

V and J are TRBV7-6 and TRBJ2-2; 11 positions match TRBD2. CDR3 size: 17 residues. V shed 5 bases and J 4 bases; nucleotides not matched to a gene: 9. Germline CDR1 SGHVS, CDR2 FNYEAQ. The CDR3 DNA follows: TGTGCCAGCAGCATTCTATTAGCGGGAGGGAGCACCGGGGAGCTGTTTTTT. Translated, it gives CASSILLAGGSTGELFF.

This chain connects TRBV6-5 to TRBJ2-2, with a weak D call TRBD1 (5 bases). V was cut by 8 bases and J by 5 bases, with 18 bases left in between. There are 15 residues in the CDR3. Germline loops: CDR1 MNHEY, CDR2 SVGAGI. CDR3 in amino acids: CASRLIGVGTGELFF. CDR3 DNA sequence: TGTGCCAGCCGCCTAATAGGGGTCGGGACCGGGGAGCTGTTTTTT.

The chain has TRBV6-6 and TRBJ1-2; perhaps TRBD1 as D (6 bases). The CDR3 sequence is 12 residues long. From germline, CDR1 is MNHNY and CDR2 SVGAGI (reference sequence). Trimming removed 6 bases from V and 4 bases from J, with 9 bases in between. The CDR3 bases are TGTGCCAGCAGCGGGGGGGCCTATGGCTACACCTTC. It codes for CASSGGAYGYTF.

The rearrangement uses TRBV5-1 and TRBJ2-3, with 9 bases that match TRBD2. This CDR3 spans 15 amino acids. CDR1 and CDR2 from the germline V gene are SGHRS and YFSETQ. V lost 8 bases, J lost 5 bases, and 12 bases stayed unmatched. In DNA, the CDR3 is TGCGCCAGTACCTTTAGCGGGAGTACAGGAGATACGCAGTATTTT. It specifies CASTFSGSTGDTQYF.

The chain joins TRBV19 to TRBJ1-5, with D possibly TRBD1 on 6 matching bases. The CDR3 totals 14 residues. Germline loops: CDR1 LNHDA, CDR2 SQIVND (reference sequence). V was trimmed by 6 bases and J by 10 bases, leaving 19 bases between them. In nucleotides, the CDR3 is TGTGCCAGTAGCCGACAGGTTTCAGGGGCCCCCCAGCATTTT. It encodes CASSRQVSGAPQHF.

CDR3 amino acids: CASSLVLQETQYF. CDR3 DNA sequence: TGTGCCAGCAGCTTAGTATTACAAGAGACCCAGTACTTC. The chain uses TRBV7-6 and TRBJ2-5, with D unresolved. The CDR3 is made up of 13 amino acids. Germline loops: CDR1 SGHVS, CDR2 FNYEAQ. With 1 base removed from V and 2 bases from J, the gap between germline ends came to 5 bases.